A selection of T cell receptor beta chains follows, all from one sample in a study of PD-1 blockade in classical Hodgkin lymphoma. Sequenced by immunoSEQ multiplex PCR; TCRdb stores in-frame clones only, minus some. This repertoire shows 80,000 to 95,000 clones, 83% found once; its top ten account for 17%. Material: peripheral blood mononuclear cells (PBMCs), obtained before the fourth cycle of nivolumab. The source of these receptors is a human donor with classical Hodgkin lymphoma. Both conserved end residues are part of each CDR3.

TRBJ2-3	TRBV7-9	CASSLFIAGSTDTQYF
TRBJ1-1	TRBV7-9	CASSLGDLEAFF
TRBJ2-1	TRBV4-2	CASSQDYNSGNEQFF
TRBJ2-3	TRBV11-3	CASSLRTGSTDTQYF
TRBJ2-1	TRBV5-4	CASSLGQQTYNEQFF
TRBJ1-3	TRBV5-4	CASSLVGGNTIYF
TRBJ2-5	TRBV14	CASSRDRKETQYF
TRBJ2-7	TRBV27	CASASPGASGRSHEQYF
TRBJ2-2	TRBV7-3	CAGSSGMRAGELFF
TRBJ2-7	TRBV9	CASSPQGGLDEQYF
TRBJ1-1	TRBV10-3	CAISTSGTEAFF
TRBJ2-3	TRBV12-5	CASGPGLAATDTQYF
TRBJ1-2	TRBV28	CASSLSGQVYGYTF
TRBJ2-3	TRBV6-5	CASSYSGPPADTQYF
TRBJ1-2	TRBV10-3	CAISEGEGYTF
TRBJ2-7	TRBV12-5	CASGLVLAGGPYEQYF
TRBJ1-5	TRBV19	CASTGGGDQPQHF
TRBJ2-7	TRBV5-4	CASSLVDAEQYF
TRBJ2-1	TRBV14	CASSQSTSRQFF
TRBJ2-1	TRBV5-1	CASSRTPGQGRNEQFF
TRBJ2-3	TRBV10-1	CARRSGHSFTDTQYF
TRBJ2-3	TRBV7-6	CASSPRVAGIGDTQYF
TRBJ2-7	TRBV28	CASTSSKAGLNYEQYF
TRBJ2-7	TRBV6-5	CASGTGGAEQYF
TRBJ2-5	TRBV2	CASRADSYEATQYF
TRBJ2-5	TRBV5-6	CASDRGGGIPPQYF
TRBJ2-5	TRBV5-4	CASSRRQGASQETQYF
TRBJ2-7	TRBV7-6	CASSPRAGSSYEQYF
TRBJ1-2	TRBV18	CASSPQAETYGYTF
TRBJ2-7	TRBV27	CASRLAGEREQYF
TRBJ2-3	TRBV4-2	CASSQVQGQDTDTQYF
TRBJ2-7	TRBV5-1	CASSFGTSEQYF
TRBJ1-4	TRBV5-1	CASSRGGRDEKLFF
TRBJ1-5	TRBV19	CASSWAGRRSNQPQHF
TRBJ2-3	TRBV28	CASTLRTSGRVGTDTQYF
TRBJ1-2	TRBV19	CASSTGGIDYGYTF
TRBJ2-7	TRBV7-9	CASSYSGRIYEQYF
TRBJ1-1	TRBV4-3	CASSQEGGLRTEAFF
TRBJ1-1	TRBV5-1	CASSLVGQTEAFF
TRBJ2-5	TRBV28	CASSPTGTVDETQYF
TRBJ1-2	TRBV19	CASSTWDGRSYGYTF
TRBJ2-7	TRBV25-1	CASSESGDMGYEQYF
TRBJ1-1	TRBV6-6	CASSEQSEAFF
TRBJ2-1	TRBV2	CASKLAGVTNEQFF
TRBJ2-2	TRBV27	CASSRGLSGELFF
TRBJ2-1	TRBV9	CASSVEPLNYNEQFF
TRBJ2-2	TRBV7-6	CASSLTPSRGINTGELFF